The clone carrying this TCR beta chain was counted only a few times. Its antigen is still unknown. These data originate in a study of T cell repertoires in cytomegalovirus infection. Study background: Recently identified HLA-C-restricted and well-studied HLA-B-restricted CMV epitopes were used. It was the public TCR beta signatures that indicated both CMV infection and matching HLA type. Study findings and constraints: HLA-C-restricted CMV clonotypes gave the most frequent clonotype in two of eight donors.

TCRdb re-called the reads with MiXCR, one entry per CDR3 protein. There are roughly 170,000 distinct CDR3 sequences in the sample; 20% to 25% occur only once, and about 25% lies in the top ten. CDR3 length: 14 residues. Germline CDR1 SGHVS, CDR2 FQNEAQ. V shed 5 bases and J shed 6 bases, with 15 bases lying between them. This TCR was recovered from a human donor in good health (CMV status not recorded). Some clones in this sample may be carry-over from other donors' samples. The specimen was CD8+ T cells from cultured PBMCs, collected from culture after CMV antigen stimulation. This chain uses TRBV7-8 with TRBJ2-3; D is unresolved. The chain's CDR3 is CASSLGPVGDTQYF. DNA for the CDR3: TGTGCCAGCAGCCTCGGACCCGTTGGGGATACGCAGTATTTT.